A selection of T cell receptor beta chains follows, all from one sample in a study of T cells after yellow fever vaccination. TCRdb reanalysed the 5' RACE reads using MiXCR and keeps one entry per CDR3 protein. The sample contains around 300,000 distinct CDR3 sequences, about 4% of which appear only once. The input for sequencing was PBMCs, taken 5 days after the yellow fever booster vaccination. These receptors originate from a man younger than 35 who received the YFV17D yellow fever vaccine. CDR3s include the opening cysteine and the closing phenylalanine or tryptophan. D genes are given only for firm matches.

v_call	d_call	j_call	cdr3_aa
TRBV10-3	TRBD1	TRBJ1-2	CAISHRGGNSNYGYTF
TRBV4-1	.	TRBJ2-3	CASSQGGTADTQYF
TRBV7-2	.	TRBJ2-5	CAAGETQYF
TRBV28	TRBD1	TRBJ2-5	CASSREGTDARETQYF
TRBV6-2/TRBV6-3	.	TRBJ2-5	CASTLTEKEETQYF
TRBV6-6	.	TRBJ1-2	CASSYSEGTYGYTF
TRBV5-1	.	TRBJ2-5	CASSHGTSQETQYF
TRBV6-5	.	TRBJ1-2	CASSYSPGAGYGYTF
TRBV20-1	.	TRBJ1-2	CSARKGFGTNYGYTF
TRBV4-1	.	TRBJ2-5	CASSQVGAETQYF
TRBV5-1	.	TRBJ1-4	CASRDSHEKLFF
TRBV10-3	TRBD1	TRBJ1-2	CAITEGQSNYGYTF
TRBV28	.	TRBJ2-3	CASSLAGSRDTQYF
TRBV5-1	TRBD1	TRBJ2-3	CASGWTGPQYF
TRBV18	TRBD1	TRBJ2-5	CASSPDRASQYF
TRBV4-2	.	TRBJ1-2	CASSQDYREVPGGYTF
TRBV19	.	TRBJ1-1	CASSSPQAYTEAFF
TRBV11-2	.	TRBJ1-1	CASSLIRGSSTEAFF
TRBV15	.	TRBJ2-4	CATSWGGAEAKNIQYF
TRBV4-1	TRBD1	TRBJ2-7	CASSQEGGAYEQYF
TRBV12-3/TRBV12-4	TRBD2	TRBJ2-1	CASSPYQAGGDNEQFF
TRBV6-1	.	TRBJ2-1	CASSEGSPSGGFEQFF
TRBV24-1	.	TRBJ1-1	CATSVGTEAFF
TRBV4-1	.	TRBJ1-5	CASSQDQGYQPQHF
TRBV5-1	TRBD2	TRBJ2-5	CASQRGAQETQYF
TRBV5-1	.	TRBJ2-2	CASSPTHGTGELFF
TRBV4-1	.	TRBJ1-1	CASSQDSVAFF
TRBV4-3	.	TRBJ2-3	CASSQAAGRTDTQYF
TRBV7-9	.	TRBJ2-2	CASSFLKRSNTGELFF
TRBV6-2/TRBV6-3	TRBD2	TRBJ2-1	CASNGGGYNEQFF
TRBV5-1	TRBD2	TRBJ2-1	CASRTAGVKNEQFF
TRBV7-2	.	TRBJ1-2	CASSPDWSYGYTF
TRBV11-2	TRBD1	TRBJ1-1	CASSLDRVYTEAFF
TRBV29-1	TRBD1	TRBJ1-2	CSGSTGTNYGYTF
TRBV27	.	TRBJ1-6	CASSLGRGFWNSPLHF
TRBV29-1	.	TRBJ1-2	CSVEVGPDYGYTF
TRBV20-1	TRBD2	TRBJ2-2	CSASSSGGYTGELFF
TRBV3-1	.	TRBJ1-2	CASSQGLTNYGYTF
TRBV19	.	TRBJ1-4	CASSSPGRHNEKLFF
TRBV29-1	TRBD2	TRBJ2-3	CSVQRGASRGYTQYF
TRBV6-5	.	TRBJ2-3	CASSYSIWGAFDTQYF
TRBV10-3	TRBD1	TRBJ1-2	CAIDGTGSYGYTF
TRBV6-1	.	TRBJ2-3	CASSEAAGLDTQYF
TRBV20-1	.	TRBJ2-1	CSASESASSYNEQFF
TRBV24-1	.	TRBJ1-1	CATSETGNTEAFF